The TCR beta chain described here comes from a study of T cells after yellow fever vaccination. The CDR3 covers 15 residues. Germline V CDR1 and CDR2: MNHEY, SVGAGI. V lost 6 bases, J lost 7 bases, and 16 bases lay in between. This clonotype was counted once. TCRdb passed the 5' RACE reads through MiXCR, listing each CDR3 protein once. The profile shows roughly 99,000 distinct CDR3 sequences, roughly 5.2% of them singletons. This chain links TRBV6-5 with TRBJ1-6; possibly TRBD1 for D (6 bases). The material was CD8+ T cells sorted from PBMCs, obtained 10 days after the yellow fever booster vaccination. The TCR was taken from a man younger than 35 who received the YFV17D yellow fever vaccine. The CDR3 DNA sequence: TGTGCCAGCAGACAACAGGGAAGCTACAATTCACCCCTCCACTTT. Translating gives CASRQQGSYNSPLHF.